The next 5 T cell receptor beta chains were all read from a single sample in a study of CD8+ T cells in alopecia areata. RNA extraction and reverse transcription yielded cDNA as sequencing template. Libraries were prepared by immunoSEQ multiplex PCR; TCRdb keeps only in-frame clonotypes and omits some of them. This sample has 150,000 to 200,000 clones; approximately 52% occur once, and the top ten carry 16%. Treatment meaning: oral pan-JAK inhibitor, 5-10 mg twice daily. The sample consisted of CD4+ T cells sorted from blood, taken at roughly week 58, from a patient treated with tofacitinib. These receptors originate from a human donor with alopecia areata.

This clone appeared a few times. The DNA for the CDR3 is TGCAGCGCCAGGGAGTTGGGCCATGAAAAACTGTTTTTT. This encodes CSARELGHEKLFF. This chain links TRBV29-1 with TRBJ1-4, with a possible D match to TRBD1 (5 bases). This CDR3 has 13 residues. Germline lookup yields CDR1 SQVTM and CDR2 ANQGSEA. Between the trimmed V and J ends, which lost 7 bases and 6 bases, there was a span of 15 bases.

This clone was observed a handful of times. This sequence joins TRBV29-1 and TRBJ1-2, with D perhaps matching TRBD1 (5 bases). The germline gives CDR1 SQVTM, CDR2 ANQGSEA. CDR3 size: 13 residues. Between the trimmed V and J ends, which lost 1 base and 6 bases, there was a span of 12 bases. This CDR3 reads CSVEVGTSDGYTF. The CDR3 bases are TGCAGCGTTGAAGTCGGGACCTCGGATGGCTACACCTTC.

A few counts support this clone. This rearrangement joins TRBV27 to TRBJ2-7, with 8 bases fitting TRBD1. V lost 7 bases, J lost 4 bases, and 15 bases stayed unmatched. CDR3 length equals 16 residues. Per germline, CDR1 MNHEY and CDR2 SMNVEV (reference sequence). CDR3 DNA sequence: TGTGCCAGCAAAGTACTCCTGACAGGGGTTATGTACGAGCAGTACTTC. Its translation: CASKVLLTGVMYEQYF.

A note on this clone: The sample has other DNA sequences that encode this CDR3 too. The chain employs TRBV5-1 and TRBJ2-7; 11 nucleotides align to TRBD1. The CDR3 totals 16 residues. J was trimmed by 2 bases and V by 0 bases; bases with no gene match: 4. Germline CDR1 and CDR2: SGHRS and YFSETQ. The CDR3 DNA reads as TGCGCCAGCAGCTTGGCCGGGACAGGGGGGCCCTACGAGCAGTACTTC. It is translated as CASSLAGTGGPYEQYF.

The rearrangement joins TRBV30 to TRBJ2-3; D is uncertain. V dropped 3 bases and J dropped 0 bases, with 4 bases sitting between them. This CDR3 is built from 12 residues. Looked up from germline, CDR1 is GTSNPN and CDR2 is SVGIG (reference sequence). The chain's CDR3 is CAWSGSTDTQYF. DNA for the CDR3: TGTGCCTGGAGCGGGAGCACAGATACGCAGTATTTT.